The present T cell receptor (beta chain) was sequenced within a study of coeliac disease. Points from the study as a whole: Lower clonality than controls marked TRB and TRG repertoires from active celiac intraepithelial and lamina propria samples. Largely private TRB repertoires meant most sequences were sample-unique. Cross-contamination between intraepithelial and lamina propria cells was possible. Published gliadin-specific TRB sequences appeared in about 55% of the 18 coeliac samples, 1 of 6 controls.

As concerns this clone: Its cognate antigen is unknown.

Germline V gives CDR1 SGHTA, CDR2 FQGNSA. Deletions cut 5 bases from V and 1 base from J, with 9 bases between. CDR3 size: 13 residues. The repertoire was sequenced with immunoSEQ multiplex PCR; TCRdb's copy has only in-frame clones and lacks some. The sample yields 6,700 or so clones, 60% to 80% seen once. The V and J genes are TRBV7-2 and TRBJ2-7; D perhaps matches TRBD1 (6 bases). Sequencing input: lamina propria lymphocytes from the gut. The TCR sequence derives from a woman under 30 with active celiac disease. CDR3 nucleotide sequence: TGTGCCAGCAGCCACAGGGTTTCCTACGAGCAGTACTTC. Translating gives CASSHRVSYEQYF.